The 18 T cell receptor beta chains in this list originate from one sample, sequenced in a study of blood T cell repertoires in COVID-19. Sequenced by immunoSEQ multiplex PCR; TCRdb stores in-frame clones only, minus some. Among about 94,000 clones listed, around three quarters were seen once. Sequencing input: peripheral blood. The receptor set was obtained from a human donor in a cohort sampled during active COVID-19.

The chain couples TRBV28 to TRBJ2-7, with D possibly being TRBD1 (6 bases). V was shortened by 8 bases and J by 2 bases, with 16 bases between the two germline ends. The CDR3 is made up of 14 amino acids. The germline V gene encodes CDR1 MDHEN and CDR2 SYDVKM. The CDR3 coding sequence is TGTGCCAGCGACCAGGGACAACTGGCCTACGAGCAGTACTTC. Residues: CASDQGQLAYEQYF.

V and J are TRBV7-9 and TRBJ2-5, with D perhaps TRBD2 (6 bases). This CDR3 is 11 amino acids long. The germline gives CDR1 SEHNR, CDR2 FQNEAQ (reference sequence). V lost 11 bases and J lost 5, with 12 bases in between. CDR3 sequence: CAVEGRETQYF. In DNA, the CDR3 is TGTGCCGTTGAGGGGAGGGAGACCCAGTACTTC.

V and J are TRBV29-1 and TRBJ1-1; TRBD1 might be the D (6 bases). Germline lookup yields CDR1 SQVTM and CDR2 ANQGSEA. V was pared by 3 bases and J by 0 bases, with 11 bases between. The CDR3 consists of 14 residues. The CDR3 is CSVEPGQLNTEAFF. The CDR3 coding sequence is TGCAGCGTTGAGCCTGGACAGTTGAACACTGAAGCTTTCTTT.

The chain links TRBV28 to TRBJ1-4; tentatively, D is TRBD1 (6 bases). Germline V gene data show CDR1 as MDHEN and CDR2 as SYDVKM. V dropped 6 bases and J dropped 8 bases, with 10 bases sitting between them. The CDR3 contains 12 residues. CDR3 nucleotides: TGTGCCAGCAGGCCACAGGGAGAAAAACTGTTTTTT. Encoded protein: CASRPQGEKLFF.

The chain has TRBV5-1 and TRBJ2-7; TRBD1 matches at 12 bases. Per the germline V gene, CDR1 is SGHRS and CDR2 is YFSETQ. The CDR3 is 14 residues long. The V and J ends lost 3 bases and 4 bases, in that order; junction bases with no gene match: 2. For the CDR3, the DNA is TGCGCCAGCAGCTGGGGACAGGGGGCGTACGAGCAGTACTTC. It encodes CASSWGQGAYEQYF.

CDR3 sequence (DNA): TGTGCCAGCAGCTTAAGAGCGGGAGGATCCTACGAGCAGTACTTC. Protein sequence: CASSLRAGGSYEQYF. The V call is TRBV7-3, the J call TRBJ2-7, with 9 bases aligning to TRBD2. In germline, CDR1 is SGHTA, CDR2 FQGTGA. V lost 1 base to trimming and J lost 1 base; unmatched junction nucleotides: 2. The CDR3 runs 15 residues.

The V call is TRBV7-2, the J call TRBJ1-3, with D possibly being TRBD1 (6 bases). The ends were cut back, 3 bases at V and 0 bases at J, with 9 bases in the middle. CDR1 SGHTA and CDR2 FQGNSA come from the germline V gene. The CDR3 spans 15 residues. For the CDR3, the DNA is TGTGCCAGCAGCTTCGGGGGGCTCTCTGGAAACACCATATATTTT. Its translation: CASSFGGLSGNTIYF.

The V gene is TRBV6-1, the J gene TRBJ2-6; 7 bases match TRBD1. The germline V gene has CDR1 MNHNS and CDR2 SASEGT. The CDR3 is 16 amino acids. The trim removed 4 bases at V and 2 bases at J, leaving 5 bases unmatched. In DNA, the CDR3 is TGTGCCAGCAGTGGGCGACAGGGCGCTGGGGCCAACGTCCTGACTTTC. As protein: CASSGRQGAGANVLTF.

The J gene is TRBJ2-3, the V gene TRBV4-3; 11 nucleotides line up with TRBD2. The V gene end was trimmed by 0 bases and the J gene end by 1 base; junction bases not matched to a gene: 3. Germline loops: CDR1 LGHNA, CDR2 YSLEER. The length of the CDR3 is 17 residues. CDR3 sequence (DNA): TGCGCCAGCAGCCAAGATCTAGCGGGAGGTGGCACAGATACGCAGTATTTT. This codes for CASSQDLAGGGTDTQYF.

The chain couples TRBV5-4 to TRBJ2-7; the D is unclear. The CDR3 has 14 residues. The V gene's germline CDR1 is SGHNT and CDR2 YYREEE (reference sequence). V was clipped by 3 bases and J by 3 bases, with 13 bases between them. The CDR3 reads CASSSKRNSYEQYF. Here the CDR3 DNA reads TGTGCCAGCAGCTCGAAAAGAAACAGCTACGAGCAGTACTTC.

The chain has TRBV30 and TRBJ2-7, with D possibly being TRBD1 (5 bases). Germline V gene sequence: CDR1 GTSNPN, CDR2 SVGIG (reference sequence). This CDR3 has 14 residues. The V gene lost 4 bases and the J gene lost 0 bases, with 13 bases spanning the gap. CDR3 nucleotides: TGTGCCTGGAAACGGTGGACAACCTCCTACGAGCAGTACTTC. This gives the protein CAWKRWTTSYEQYF.

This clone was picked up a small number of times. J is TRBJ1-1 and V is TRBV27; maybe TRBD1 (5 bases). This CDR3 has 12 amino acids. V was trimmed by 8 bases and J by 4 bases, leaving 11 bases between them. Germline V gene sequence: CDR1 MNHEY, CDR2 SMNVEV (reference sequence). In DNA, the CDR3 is TGTGCCAGCGGTTGGGGGGGCACTGAAGCTTTCTTT. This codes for CASGWGGTEAFF.

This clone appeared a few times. CDR3 loop: CASSRLAASSYNEQFF. The CDR3 DNA is TGCGCCAGCAGCCGGTTGGCGGCAAGCTCCTACAATGAGCAGTTCTTC. The chain has TRBV5-1 and TRBJ2-1; D ambiguous. V was cut by 4 bases and J by 0 bases, with 14 bases left in between. The V gene's germline CDR1 is SGHRS and CDR2 YFSETQ. This CDR3 has 16 residues.

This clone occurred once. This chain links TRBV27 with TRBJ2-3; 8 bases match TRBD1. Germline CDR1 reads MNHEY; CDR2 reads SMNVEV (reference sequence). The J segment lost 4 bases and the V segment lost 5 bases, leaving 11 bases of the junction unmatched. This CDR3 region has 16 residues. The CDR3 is CASSPFDRGGSDTQYF. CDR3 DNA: TGTGCCAGCAGTCCCTTCGACAGGGGAGGCTCAGATACGCAGTATTTT.

The CDR3 loop reads CASSWIGGDRVTQYF. In DNA form, the CDR3 reads TGTGCCAGCAGTTGGATAGGGGGCGACAGGGTTACGCAGTATTTT. The chain is built from TRBV27 and TRBJ2-3; 7 bases map to TRBD1. This CDR3 spans 15 amino acids. Germline values: CDR1 MNHEY, CDR2 SMNVEV (reference sequence). J was trimmed by 8 bases and V by 4 bases; bases with no gene match: 12.

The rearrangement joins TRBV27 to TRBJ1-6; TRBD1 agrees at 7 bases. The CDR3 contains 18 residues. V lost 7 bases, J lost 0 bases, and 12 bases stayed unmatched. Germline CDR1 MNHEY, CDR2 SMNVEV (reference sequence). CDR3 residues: CASTIRGIRSSYNSPLHF. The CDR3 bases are TGTGCCAGCACCATCAGGGGGATCAGGAGCTCCTATAATTCACCCCTCCACTTT.

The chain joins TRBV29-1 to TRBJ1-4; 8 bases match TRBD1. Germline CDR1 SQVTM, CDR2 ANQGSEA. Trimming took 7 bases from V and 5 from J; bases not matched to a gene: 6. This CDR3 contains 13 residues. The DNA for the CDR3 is TGCAGCGCTGCGGGACAGGCCAATGAAAAACTGTTTTTT. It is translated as CSAAGQANEKLFF.

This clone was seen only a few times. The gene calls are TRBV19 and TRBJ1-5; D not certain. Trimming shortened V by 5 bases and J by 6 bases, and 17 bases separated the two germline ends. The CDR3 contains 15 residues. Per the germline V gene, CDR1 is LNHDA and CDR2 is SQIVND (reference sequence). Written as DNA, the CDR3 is TGTGCCAGTAGTCCTTATCCGAGGGTCGGTCAGCCCCAGCATTTT. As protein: CASSPYPRVGQPQHF.